This T cell receptor (beta chain) was retrieved from a study of post-analysis software for immune sequencing data. Study-wide background: Patients had relapsing-remitting, secondary progressive or progressive-relapsing multiple sclerosis; some lacked subtype.

Study findings and constraints: F-measure co-clustering was strong for batch-matched samples. There was significantly lower normalized Chao1 diversity in multiple sclerosis patients than in controls. Roughly five TRBV segments, including TRBV5-6, TRBV5-1 and TRBV20-1, were more frequent in patients than controls.

Germline V lookup: CDR1 MNHEY, CDR2 SVGAGI. V shed 7 bases, J shed 2 bases, and the junction held 8 bases outside the gene matches. The CDR3 is 14 residues long. As concerns this clonotype: Antigen unknown.

Unique molecular identifiers were present in the TCR beta cDNA libraries. About 540,000 cDNA molecules were obtained from roughly 1.1 to 9.2 million T cells. TCRdb fed the PCR reads into MiXCR, producing one record per CDR3 protein. This sample has 650,000 to 850,000 distinct CDR3 sequences, with about 57% found just once. Sequenced: blood. This chain links TRBV6-5 with TRBJ2-7; 7 bases align to TRBD2. This clonotype was obtained from a girl aged 5 to 17 with multiple sclerosis. CDR3 in DNA: TGTGCCAGCAAGGGCGGGGGACCTCCCTACGAGCAGTACTTC. Its protein is CASKGGGPPYEQYF.